This T cell receptor (beta chain) was captured by sequencing in a study of cytomegalovirus exposure and HLA in healthy donors. Study results and limitations: Listed as cytomegalovirus-associated were more than 150 TCR beta chains. Later analysis associated a missense DCLRE1C variant with TCR beta V- and J-gene trimming.

Primers included in the PCR were 60 Vbeta and 13 Jbeta primers. TCRdb keeps only in-frame clones here, not all; method: immunoSEQ multiplex PCR. The table shows around 130,000 clones, with about 75% occurring only once. A note on this clone: The antigen is undetermined.

V lost 4 bases and J lost 0, with 10 bases in between. Looked up from germline, CDR1 is SGHRS and CDR2 is YFSETQ. This CDR3 contains 14 residues. The origin of this receptor is a woman aged 25 to 39 in good health and CMV-seronegative. Material: PBMCs. The chain carries TRBV5-1 and TRBJ2-5, with a weak D call TRBD1 (7 bases). The CDR3 spells CASSRGTDQETQYF. In DNA form, the CDR3 reads TGCGCCAGCAGCCGGGGGACAGACCAAGAGACCCAGTACTTC.